The 28 T cell receptor beta chains given below trace back to one sample, sequenced in a study of T cell responses to AZD1222 COVID-19 vaccine. The table came from immunoSEQ multiplex PCR; TCRdb's copy has only in-frame clones and leaves some out. This sample has around 120,000 clones, with just over 90% found just once. Sequences were derived from peripheral blood, sampled 28 days after the second AZD1222 dose. These receptors originate from an adult who received the AZD1222 COVID-19 vaccine.

The V gene is TRBV7-2, the J gene TRBJ2-1, with 8 nucleotides matching TRBD2. V trimming: 2 bases; J trimming: 10 bases; junction bases outside the gene matches: 4. This CDR3 region has 13 residues. Looked up from germline, CDR1 is SGHTA and CDR2 is FQGNSA. CDR3 DNA sequence: TGTGCCAGCAGCTTAATTCTAGCGGGCGAGCAGTTCTTC. Amino acid sequence: CASSLILAGEQFF.

For the CDR3, the DNA is TGTGCCAGCAGCTTAAATTCCGGGGGGGCGGACGAGCAGTACTTC. Residues: CASSLNSGGADEQYF. J is TRBJ2-7 and V is TRBV7-2; 8 nucleotides agree with TRBD2. Germline trimming cut 2 bases from V and 5 bases from J; bases unmatched to any gene: 8. The CDR3 runs to 15 residues. Germline V gene sequence: CDR1 SGHTA, CDR2 FQGNSA.

J is TRBJ1-2 and V is TRBV3-1 (or the pseudogene TRBV3-2); D ambiguous. V was clipped by 0 bases and J by 8 bases, with 4 bases between them. Germline V gives CDR1 LGHDT, CDR2 YNNKEL (reference sequence). This CDR3 is 11 amino acids long. DNA for the CDR3: TGTGCCAGCAGCCAAGAGGTAGGCTACACCTTC. As protein: CASSQEVGYTF.

This rearrangement joins TRBV19 to TRBJ1-6; TRBD1 matches 10 bases. The CDR3 length is 15 residues. CDR1 is LNHDA, CDR2 SQIVND, per germline (reference sequence). Trimming cost V 5 bases and J 8 bases; bases outside gene matches: 6. The CDR3 region is CASSVEGTGDSPLHF. Written as DNA, the CDR3 is TGTGCCAGTAGTGTCGAGGGGACAGGGGATTCACCCCTCCACTTT.

The J gene is TRBJ2-2, the V gene TRBV7-6; D remains ambiguous. The V gene lost 5 bases and the J gene lost 3 bases, with 10 bases spanning the gap. The germline V gene encodes CDR1 SGHVS and CDR2 FNYEAQ. The CDR3 has 14 amino acids. The CDR3 DNA reads TGTGCCAGCAGCACCGGACCGCACACCGGGGAGCTGTTTTTT. Translating it yields CASSTGPHTGELFF. The whole variable domain, filled in from reference TRBV7-6 and TRBJ2-2, reads GAGVSQSPRYKVTKRGQDVALRCDPISGHVSLYWYRQALGQGPEFLTYFNYEAQQDKSGLPNDRFSAERPEGSISTLTIQRTEQRDSAMYRCASSTGPHTGELFFGEGSRLTVL.

The V and J genes are TRBV19 and TRBJ2-2, with D unresolved. The CDR3 runs 11 residues. With 5 bases removed from V and 6 bases from J, the gap between germline ends came to 4 bases. Germline V gene data show CDR1 as LNHDA and CDR2 as SQIVND (reference sequence). The chain's CDR3 is CASSFPGELFF. For the CDR3, the DNA is TGTGCCAGTAGTTTTCCCGGGGAGCTGTTTTTT. The full variable domain, with the rest looked up from reference TRBV19 and TRBJ2-2, is DGGITQSPKYLFRKEGQNVTLSCEQNLNHDAMYWYRQDPGQGLRLIYYSQIVNDFQKGDIAEGYSVSREKKESFPLTVTSAQKNPTAFYLCASSFPGELFFGEGSRLTVL.

The count of this clone is one. The V and J genes are TRBV4-3 and TRBJ1-3, with D unresolved. Germline V lookup: CDR1 LGHNA, CDR2 YSLEER. This CDR3 has 13 residues. V was cut by 0 bases and J by 4 bases, with 4 bases left in between. The CDR3 nucleotides read TGCGCCAGCAGCCAAGACCAGGGAAACACCATATATTTT. Translation: CASSQDQGNTIYF.

The rearrangement uses TRBV28 and TRBJ2-7; 8 nucleotides match TRBD1. Germline assignment: CDR1 MDHEN and CDR2 SYDVKM. V trimming: 4 bases; J trimming: 5 bases; junction bases outside the gene matches: 10. There are 15 residues in the CDR3. The CDR3 nucleotides are TGTGCCAGCAGTTACTCGGACAGGGTGGAAGACGAGCAGTACTTC. This gives the protein CASSYSDRVEDEQYF.

The rearrangement joins TRBV7-2 to TRBJ2-2; maybe TRBD1 (6 bases). The germline V gene encodes CDR1 SGHTA and CDR2 FQGNSA. V shed 5 bases and J shed 4 bases, with 14 bases lying between them. This CDR3 region has 15 residues. The CDR3 sequence is CASSQPGDGTGELFF. The CDR3 DNA follows: TGTGCCAGCAGCCAGCCAGGGGACGGCACCGGGGAGCTGTTTTTT.

The CDR3 coding sequence is TGTGCCACCAGCCAGAGGAGGACGGATGGCTACACCTTC. It codes for CATSQRRTDGYTF. The V and J genes are TRBV15 and TRBJ1-2; D gene unclear. Trimming removed 5 bases at V and 6 bases at J, with 13 bases between. Germline V lookup: CDR1 LNHNV, CDR2 YYDKDF (reference sequence). This CDR3 has 13 amino acids.

This chain links TRBV5-1 with TRBJ2-3; D possibly corresponds to TRBD2 (5 bases). The CDR3 spans 14 residues. The V and J ends lost 2 bases and 6 bases respectively, with 13 bases between them. Germline V CDR1 and CDR2: SGHRS, YFSETQ. CDR3 sequence: CASSFGSASDTQYF. In DNA form, the CDR3 reads TGCGCCAGCAGCTTCGGTAGCGCATCGGATACGCAGTATTTT.

This chain links TRBV5-1 with TRBJ2-7, with D perhaps matching TRBD1 (6 bases). This CDR3 spans 13 amino acids. Germline CDR1 and CDR2: SGHRS and YFSETQ. Trimming left V 4 bases short and J 4 bases short, with 12 bases between. CDR3 region: CASSPRTAYEQYF. CDR3 nucleotides: TGCGCCAGCAGCCCCAGGACAGCTTACGAGCAGTACTTC.

Notes on this clone: Different DNA sequences within this sample yield the same CDR3. The gene calls are TRBV18 and TRBJ2-5, with D unclear. The CDR3 is 11 amino acids. V dropped 2 bases and J dropped 3 bases, with 1 base sitting between them. Germline CDR1 is KGHSH and CDR2 is LQKENI. The CDR3 is CASSPEETQYF. The CDR3 DNA reads TGTGCCAGCTCACCAGAAGAGACCCAGTACTTC.

As concerns this clone: Other nucleotide sequences from this sample produce the same CDR3. This chain uses TRBV5-6 with TRBJ2-6, with D perhaps TRBD2 (5 bases). The ends were cut back, 1 base at V and 1 base at J, with 6 bases in the middle. There are 15 residues in the CDR3. From germline, CDR1 is SGHDT and CDR2 YYEEEE. CDR3 residues: CASSLSGSGANVLTF. CDR3 in DNA: TGTGCCAGCAGCTTGTCGGGATCTGGGGCCAACGTCCTGACTTTC.

This chain connects TRBV29-1 to TRBJ2-4; D remains ambiguous. This CDR3 comprises 12 residues. Germline CDR1 and CDR2: SQVTM and ANQGSEA. Trimming shortened V by 7 bases and J by 0 bases, and 7 bases separated the two germline ends. CDR3 DNA sequence: TGCAGCGCAATCTTAGCCAAAAACATTCAGTACTTC. It yields the protein CSAILAKNIQYF.

The chain combines TRBV4-2 with TRBJ2-1; no clear D gene. Germline values: CDR1 LGHNA, CDR2 YNFKEQ. The CDR3 sequence is 13 residues long. The germline V and J ends were trimmed by 0 bases and 10 bases, with 10 bases remaining between them. For the CDR3, the DNA is TGTGCCAGCAGCCAAGATCGAGGTGGGGAGCAGTTCTTC. This translates into CASSQDRGGEQFF.

The gene calls are TRBV2 and TRBJ1-2; D perhaps matches TRBD1 (5 bases). The CDR3 extends over 14 amino acids. Germline loops: CDR1 SNHLY, CDR2 FYNNEI. V dropped 6 bases and J dropped 7 bases, with 18 bases sitting between them. The CDR3 sequence: CASRVRALPGGYTF. DNA for the CDR3: TGTGCCAGCAGAGTCAGGGCCCTACCCGGTGGCTACACCTTC.

This chain joins TRBV2 and TRBJ1-1, with D unclear. V shed 6 bases and J shed 2 bases, with 13 bases lying between them. Germline-derived CDR1 and CDR2 are SNHLY and FYNNEI. This CDR3 has 14 residues. CDR3 protein: CASRVWQLNTEAFF. CDR3 DNA: TGTGCCAGCAGGGTCTGGCAGTTAAACACTGAAGCTTTCTTT. Together with reference TRBV2 and TRBJ1-1, the CDR3 gives the full variable domain: EPEVTQTPSHQVTQMGQEVILRCVPISNHLYFYWYRQILGQKVEFLVSFYNNEISEKSEIFDDQFSVERPDGSNFTLKIRSTKLEDSAMYFCASRVWQLNTEAFFGQGTRLTVV.

This clone was detected once. This chain joins TRBV11-2 and TRBJ1-2; possibly TRBD1 for D (5 bases). Germline lookup yields CDR1 SGHAT and CDR2 FQNNGV. V dropped 4 bases and J dropped 5 bases, with 14 bases sitting between them. This CDR3 has 14 residues. As DNA, the CDR3 is TGTGCCAGCAGCTCCGGGACGCCCATTTATGGCTACACCTTC. Amino acids: CASSSGTPIYGYTF.

This clone was picked up one time. The chain employs TRBV2 and TRBJ1-5; D unresolved. The CDR3 runs to 15 residues. Trimming took 2 bases from V and 4 from J, leaving 12 bases between them. The germline V gene encodes CDR1 SNHLY and CDR2 FYNNEI. The DNA for the CDR3 is TGTGCCAGCAGTGAAAACGGTGGGAGGAATCAGCCCCAGCATTTT. Translating it yields CASSENGGRNQPQHF.

The chain is built from TRBV7-2 and TRBJ1-6; 8 bases agree with TRBD1. CDR1 is SGHTA and CDR2 is FQGNSA in the germline V gene. The CDR3 sequence is 14 residues long. Trimming cost V 3 bases and J 7 bases; bases outside gene matches: 2. The CDR3 here is CASSFGQGNSPLHF. In DNA, the CDR3 is TGTGCCAGCAGCTTTGGACAGGGAAATTCACCCCTCCACTTT. The full variable domain, rest sourced from reference TRBV7-2 and TRBJ1-6, is GAGVSQSPSNKVTEKGKDVELRCDPISGHTALYWYRQSLGQGLEFLIYFQGNSAPDKSGLPSDRFSAERTGGSVSTLTIQRTQQEDSAVYLCASSFGQGNSPLHFGNGTRLTVT.

The rearrangement uses TRBV6-2 or TRBV6-3 and TRBJ1-1; D is perhaps TRBD1 (6 bases). The V and J ends lost 2 bases and 0 bases respectively, with 10 bases between them. CDR3 length: 15 amino acids. The germline gives CDR1 MNHEY, CDR2 SVGEGT. The CDR3 here is CASSYGGALNTEAFF. The CDR3 nucleotides are TGTGCCAGCAGTTACGGGGGCGCATTGAACACTGAAGCTTTCTTT.

This chain joins TRBV9 and TRBJ2-1; perhaps TRBD1 as D (6 bases). The CDR3 totals 15 residues. CDR1 and CDR2 (germline): SGDLS, YYNGEE. Trimming took 4 bases from V and 2 from J, leaving 13 bases between them. The CDR3 nucleotides are TGTGCCAGCAGCCCATCCCAGGGGCCCTACAATGAGCAGTTCTTC. Its translation is CASSPSQGPYNEQFF.

The rearrangement joins TRBV7-9 to TRBJ1-2; 7 bases map to TRBD1. Germline V CDR1 and CDR2: SEHNR, FQNEAQ (reference sequence). The ends lost 3 bases at V and 8 bases at J; junction bases unmatched: 15. The CDR3 length is 16 residues. As DNA, the CDR3 is TGTGCCAGCAGCTTTACAGACCTCTCGACAGGGAAAGGCTACACCTTC. Protein product: CASSFTDLSTGKGYTF.

This chain connects TRBV20-1 to TRBJ2-3, with D perhaps matching TRBD2 (6 bases). Per germline, CDR1 DFQATT and CDR2 SNEGSKA (reference sequence). V dropped 3 bases and J dropped 3 bases, with 19 bases sitting between them. The length of the CDR3 is 16 residues. CDR3 region: CSASLLAREVTDTQYF. The CDR3 DNA follows: TGCAGTGCTAGTTTGCTAGCGAGAGAGGTGACAGATACGCAGTATTTT.

The chain joins TRBV9 to TRBJ2-2; D is perhaps TRBD2 (6 bases). The CDR3 is 14 residues long. Germline lookup yields CDR1 SGDLS and CDR2 YYNGEE. V was pared by 7 bases and J by 0 bases, with 10 bases between. The CDR3 loop is CASRTGANTGELFF. The CDR3 DNA sequence: TGTGCCAGCCGTACGGGAGCGAACACCGGGGAGCTGTTTTTT.

V and J are TRBV7-9 and TRBJ1-2; 9 bases match TRBD1. CDR1 is SEHNR, CDR2 FQNEAQ, per germline (reference sequence). Trimming took 4 bases from V and 7 from J; bases not matched to a gene: 7. The CDR3 runs to 14 residues. Here the CDR3 reads CASSSTGGAGGYTF. CDR3 bases: TGTGCCAGCAGCTCCACAGGGGGCGCGGGTGGCTACACCTTC.

This clone was seen once. The V gene is TRBV9, the J gene TRBJ1-4; 7 nucleotides match TRBD1. With V trimmed by 0 bases and J by 6 bases, 5 bases remained unmatched. Germline CDR1 and CDR2: SGDLS and YYNGEE. CDR3 length: 15 amino acids. CDR3 protein: CASSVGGQVDEKLFF. CDR3 coding DNA: TGTGCCAGCAGCGTAGGAGGACAGGTTGATGAAAAACTGTTTTTT.